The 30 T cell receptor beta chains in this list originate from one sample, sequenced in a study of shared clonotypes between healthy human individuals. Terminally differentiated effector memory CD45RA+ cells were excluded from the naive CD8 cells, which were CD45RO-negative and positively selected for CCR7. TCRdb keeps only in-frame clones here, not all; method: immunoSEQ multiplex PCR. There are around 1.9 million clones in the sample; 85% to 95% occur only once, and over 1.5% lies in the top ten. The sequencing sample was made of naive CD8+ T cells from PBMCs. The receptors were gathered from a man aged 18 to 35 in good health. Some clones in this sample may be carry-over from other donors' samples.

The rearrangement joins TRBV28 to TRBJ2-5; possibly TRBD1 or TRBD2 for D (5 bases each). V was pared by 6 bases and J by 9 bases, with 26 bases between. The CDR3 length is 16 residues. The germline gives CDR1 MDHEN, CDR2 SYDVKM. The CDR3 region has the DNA TGTGCCAGCAGCTATCTAGGGGAACTACTCGGCGGGTCCCAGTACTTC. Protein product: CASSYLGELLGGSQYF. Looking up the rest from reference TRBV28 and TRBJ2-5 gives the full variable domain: DVKVTQSSRYLVKRTGEKVFLECVQDMDHENMFWYRQDPGLGLRLIYFSYDVKMKEKGDIPEGYSVSREKKERFSLILESASTNQTSMYLCASSYLGELLGGSQYFGPGTRLLVL.

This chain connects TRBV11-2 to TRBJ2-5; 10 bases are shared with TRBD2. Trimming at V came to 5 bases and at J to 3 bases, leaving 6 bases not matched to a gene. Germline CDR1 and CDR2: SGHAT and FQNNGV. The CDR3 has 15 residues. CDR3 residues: CASSSLAGVEETQYF. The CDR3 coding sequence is TGTGCCAGCAGCAGCCTAGCGGGGGTAGAAGAGACCCAGTACTTC.

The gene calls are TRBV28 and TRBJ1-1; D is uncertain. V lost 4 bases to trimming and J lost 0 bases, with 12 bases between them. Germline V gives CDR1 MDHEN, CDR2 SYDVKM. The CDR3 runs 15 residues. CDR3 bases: TGTGCCAGCAGTTCCACGGTCTCAATGAACACTGAAGCTTTCTTT. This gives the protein CASSSTVSMNTEAFF.

DNA of the CDR3: TGCAGCGCCAACAGGGGGCTTGGCTACACCTTC. Translated, it gives CSANRGLGYTF. The chain joins TRBV29-1 to TRBJ1-2, with 9 bases that match TRBD1. This CDR3 region has 11 residues. Germline assignment: CDR1 SQVTM and CDR2 ANQGSEA. Trimming took 7 bases from V and 7 from J; bases not matched to a gene: 4.

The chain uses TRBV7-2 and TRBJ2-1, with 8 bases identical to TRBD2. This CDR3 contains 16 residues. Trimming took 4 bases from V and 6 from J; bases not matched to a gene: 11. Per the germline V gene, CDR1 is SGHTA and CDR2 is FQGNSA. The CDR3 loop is CASSYIGGRLGNEQFF. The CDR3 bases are TGTGCCAGCAGCTATATTGGCGGGAGGTTGGGCAATGAGCAGTTCTTC.

In DNA form, the CDR3 reads TGTGCCAGCAGCCCGAGGACACGAAGCTCCTACAATGAGCAGTTCTTC. Its protein product is CASSPRTRSSYNEQFF. The V gene is TRBV9, the J gene TRBJ2-1; TRBD1 might be the D (5 bases). CDR3 size: 16 residues. CDR1 is SGDLS and CDR2 is YYNGEE in the germline V gene. V lost 4 bases to trimming and J lost 0 bases, with 14 bases between them.

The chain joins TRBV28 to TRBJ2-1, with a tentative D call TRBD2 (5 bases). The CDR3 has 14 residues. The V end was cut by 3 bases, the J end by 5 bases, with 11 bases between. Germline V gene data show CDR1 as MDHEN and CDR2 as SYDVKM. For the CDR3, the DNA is TGTGCCAGCAGTTTCGGGGTCCTAAACAATGAGCAGTTCTTC. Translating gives CASSFGVLNNEQFF.

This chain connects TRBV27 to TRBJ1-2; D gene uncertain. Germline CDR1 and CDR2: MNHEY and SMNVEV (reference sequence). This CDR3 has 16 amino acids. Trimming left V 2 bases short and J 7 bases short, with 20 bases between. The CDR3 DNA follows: TGTGCCAGCAGTTTAATTTTTGGGCCCCGGGGAGGTGGCTACACCTTC. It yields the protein CASSLIFGPRGGGYTF.

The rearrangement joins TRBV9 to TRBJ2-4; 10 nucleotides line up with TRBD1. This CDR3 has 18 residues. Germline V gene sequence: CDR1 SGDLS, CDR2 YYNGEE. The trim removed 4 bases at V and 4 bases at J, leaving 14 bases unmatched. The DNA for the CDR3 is TGTGCCAGCAGCAGAAGCCAGAAACCGGGACAGGGGAAAAACATTCAGTACTTC. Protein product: CASSRSQKPGQGKNIQYF.

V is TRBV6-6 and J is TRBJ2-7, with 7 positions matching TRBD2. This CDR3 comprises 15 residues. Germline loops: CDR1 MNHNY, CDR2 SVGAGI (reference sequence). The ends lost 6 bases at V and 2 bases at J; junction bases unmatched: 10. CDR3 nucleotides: TGTGCCAGCAGCGCAACCCCCGGGAGGACCTACGAGCAGTACTTC. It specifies CASSATPGRTYEQYF.

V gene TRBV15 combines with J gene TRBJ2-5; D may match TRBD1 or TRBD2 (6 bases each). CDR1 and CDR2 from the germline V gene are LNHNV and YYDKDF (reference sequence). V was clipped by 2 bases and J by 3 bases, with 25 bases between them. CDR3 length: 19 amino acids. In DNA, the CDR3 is TGTGCCACCAGCAGATATTATGGGACGGGGGCCCTGGGAGAAGAGACCCAGTACTTC. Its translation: CATSRYYGTGALGEETQYF.

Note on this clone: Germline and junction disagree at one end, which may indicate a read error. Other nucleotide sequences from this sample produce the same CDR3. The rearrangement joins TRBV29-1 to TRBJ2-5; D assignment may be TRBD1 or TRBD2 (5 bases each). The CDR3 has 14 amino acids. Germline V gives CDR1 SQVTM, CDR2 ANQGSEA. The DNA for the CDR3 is TGCAGTGTTGACCTGGGACCGAACCAAGAGACCCAGTACTTC. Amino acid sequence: CSVDLGPNQETQYF. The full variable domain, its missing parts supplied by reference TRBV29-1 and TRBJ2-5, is SAVISQKPSRDICQRGTSLTIQCQVDSQVTMMFWYRQQPGQSLTLIATANQGSEATYESGFVIDKFPISRPNLTFSTLTVSNMSPEDSSIYLCSVDLGPNQETQYFGPGTRLLVL.

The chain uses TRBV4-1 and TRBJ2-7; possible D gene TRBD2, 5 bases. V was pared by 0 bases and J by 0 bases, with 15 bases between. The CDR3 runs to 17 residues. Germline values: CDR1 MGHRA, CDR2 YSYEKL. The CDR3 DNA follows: TGCGCCAGCAGCCAAGACCTTCCGTGGACTTCCTCCTACGAGCAGTACTTC. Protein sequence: CASSQDLPWTSSYEQYF.

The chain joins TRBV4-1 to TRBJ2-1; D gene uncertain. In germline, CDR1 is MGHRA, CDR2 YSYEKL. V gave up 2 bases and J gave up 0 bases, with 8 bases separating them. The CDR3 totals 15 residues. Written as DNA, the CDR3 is TGCGCCAGCAGCCAATACGGCGGCTCCTACAATGAGCAGTTCTTC. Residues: CASSQYGGSYNEQFF.

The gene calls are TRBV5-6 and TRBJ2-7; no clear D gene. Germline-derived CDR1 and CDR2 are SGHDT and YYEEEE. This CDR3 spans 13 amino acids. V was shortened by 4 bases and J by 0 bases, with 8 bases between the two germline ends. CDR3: CASSPTVSYEQYF. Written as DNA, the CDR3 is TGTGCCAGCAGCCCGACCGTCTCCTACGAGCAGTACTTC.

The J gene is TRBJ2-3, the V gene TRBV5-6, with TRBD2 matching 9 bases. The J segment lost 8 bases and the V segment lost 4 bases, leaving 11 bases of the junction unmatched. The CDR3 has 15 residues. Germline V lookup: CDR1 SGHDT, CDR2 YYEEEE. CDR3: CASSPAPSGMGTQYF. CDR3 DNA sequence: TGTGCCAGCAGCCCAGCGCCTAGCGGGATGGGTACGCAGTATTTT. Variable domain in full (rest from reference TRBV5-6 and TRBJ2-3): DAGVTQSPTHLIKTRGQQVTLRCSPKSGHDTVSWYQQALGQGPQFIFQYYEEEERQRGNFPDRFSGHQFPNYSSELNVNALLLGDSALYLCASSPAPSGMGTQYFGPGTRLTVL.

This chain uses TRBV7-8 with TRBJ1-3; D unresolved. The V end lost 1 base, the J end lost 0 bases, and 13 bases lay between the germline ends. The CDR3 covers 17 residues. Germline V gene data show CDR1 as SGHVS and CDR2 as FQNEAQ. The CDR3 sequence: CASSLVDGSYSGNTIYF. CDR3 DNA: TGTGCCAGCAGCTTAGTTGATGGCTCCTACTCTGGAAACACCATATATTTT.

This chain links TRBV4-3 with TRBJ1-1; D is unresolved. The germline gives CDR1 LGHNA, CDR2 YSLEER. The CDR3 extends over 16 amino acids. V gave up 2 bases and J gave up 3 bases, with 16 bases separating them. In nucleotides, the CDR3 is TGCGCCAGCAGCCAAAGTCGGCTCGACGGCCACACTGAAGCTTTCTTT. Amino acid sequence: CASSQSRLDGHTEAFF.

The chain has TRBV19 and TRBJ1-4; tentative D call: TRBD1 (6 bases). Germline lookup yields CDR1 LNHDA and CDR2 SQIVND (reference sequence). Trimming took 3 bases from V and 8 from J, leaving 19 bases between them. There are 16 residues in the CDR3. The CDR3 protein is CASSMDHRAWREKLFF. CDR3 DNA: TGTGCCAGTAGTATGGACCACAGGGCCTGGAGGGAAAAACTGTTTTTT.

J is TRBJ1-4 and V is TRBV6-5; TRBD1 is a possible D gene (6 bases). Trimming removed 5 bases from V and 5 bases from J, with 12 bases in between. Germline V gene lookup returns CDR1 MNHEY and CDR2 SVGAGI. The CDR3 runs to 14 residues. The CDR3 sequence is CASSLGGENEKLFF. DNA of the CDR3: TGTGCCAGCAGTCTGGGGGGCGAGAATGAAAAACTGTTTTTT.

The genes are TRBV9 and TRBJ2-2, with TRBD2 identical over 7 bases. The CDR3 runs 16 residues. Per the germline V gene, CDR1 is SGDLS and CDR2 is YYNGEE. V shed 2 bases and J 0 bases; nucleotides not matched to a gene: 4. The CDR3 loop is CASSVGGKTNTGELFF. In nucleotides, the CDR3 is TGTGCCAGCAGCGTGGGAGGGAAAACGAACACCGGGGAGCTGTTTTTT. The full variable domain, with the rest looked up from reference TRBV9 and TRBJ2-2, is DSGVTQTPKHLITATGQRVTLRCSPRSGDLSVYWYQQSLDQGLQFLIQYYNGEERAKGNILERFSAQQFPDLHSELNLSSLELGDSALYFCASSVGGKTNTGELFFGEGSRLTVL.

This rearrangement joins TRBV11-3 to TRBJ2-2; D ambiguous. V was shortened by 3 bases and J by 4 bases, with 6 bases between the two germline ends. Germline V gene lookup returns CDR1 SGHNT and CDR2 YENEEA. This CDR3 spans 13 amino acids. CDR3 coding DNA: TGTGCCAGCAGCTTTAGAGCCACCGGGGAGCTGTTTTTT. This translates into CASSFRATGELFF.

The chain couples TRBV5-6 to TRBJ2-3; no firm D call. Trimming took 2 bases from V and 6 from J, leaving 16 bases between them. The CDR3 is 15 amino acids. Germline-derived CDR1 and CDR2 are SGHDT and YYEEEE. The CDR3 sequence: CASSFLPSAADTQYF. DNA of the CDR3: TGTGCCAGCAGCTTCCTCCCGTCGGCGGCTGATACGCAGTATTTT. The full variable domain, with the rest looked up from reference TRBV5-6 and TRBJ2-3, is DAGVTQSPTHLIKTRGQQVTLRCSPKSGHDTVSWYQQALGQGPQFIFQYYEEEERQRGNFPDRFSGHQFPNYSSELNVNALLLGDSALYLCASSFLPSAADTQYFGPGTRLTVL.

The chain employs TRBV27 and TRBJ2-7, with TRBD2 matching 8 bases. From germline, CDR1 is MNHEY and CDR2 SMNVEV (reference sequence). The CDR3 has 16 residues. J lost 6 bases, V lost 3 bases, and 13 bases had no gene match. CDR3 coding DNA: TGTGCCAGCAGTTTGGGGCCGGGACTAGTCGACGTCGAGCAGTACTTC. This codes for CASSLGPGLVDVEQYF.

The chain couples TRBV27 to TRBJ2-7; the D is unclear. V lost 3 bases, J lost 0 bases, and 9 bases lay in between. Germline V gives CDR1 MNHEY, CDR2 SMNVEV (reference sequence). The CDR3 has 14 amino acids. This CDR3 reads CASSFVANSYEQYF. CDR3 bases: TGTGCCAGCAGTTTCGTCGCCAACTCCTACGAGCAGTACTTC.

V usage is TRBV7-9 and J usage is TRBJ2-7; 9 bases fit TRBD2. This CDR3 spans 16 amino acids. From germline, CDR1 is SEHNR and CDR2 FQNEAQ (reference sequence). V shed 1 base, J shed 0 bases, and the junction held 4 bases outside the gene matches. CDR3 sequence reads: CASSLGLAEDSYEQYF. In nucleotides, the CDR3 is TGTGCCAGCAGCTTAGGACTAGCGGAGGACTCCTACGAGCAGTACTTC.

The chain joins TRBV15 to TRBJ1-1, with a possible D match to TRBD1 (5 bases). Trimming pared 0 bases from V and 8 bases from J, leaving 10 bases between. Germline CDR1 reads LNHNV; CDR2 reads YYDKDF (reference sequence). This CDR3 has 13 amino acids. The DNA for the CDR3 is TGTGCCACCAGCAGAGACAGGGTAGTCGAAGCTTTCTTT. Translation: CATSRDRVVEAFF.

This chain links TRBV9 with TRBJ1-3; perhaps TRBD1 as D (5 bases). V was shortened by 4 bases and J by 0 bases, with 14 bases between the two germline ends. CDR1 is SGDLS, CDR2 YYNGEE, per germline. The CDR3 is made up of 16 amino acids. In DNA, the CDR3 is TGTGCCAGCAGCTCCGCGGGACTTCTCTCTGGAAACACCATATATTTT. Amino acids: CASSSAGLLSGNTIYF.

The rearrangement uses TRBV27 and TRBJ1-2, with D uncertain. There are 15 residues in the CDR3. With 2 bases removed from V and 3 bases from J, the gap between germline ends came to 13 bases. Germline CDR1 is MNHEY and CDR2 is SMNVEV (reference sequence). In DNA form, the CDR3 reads TGTGCCAGCAGTTTAAGTCCTACCTCCTACTATGGCTACACCTTC. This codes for CASSLSPTSYYGYTF.

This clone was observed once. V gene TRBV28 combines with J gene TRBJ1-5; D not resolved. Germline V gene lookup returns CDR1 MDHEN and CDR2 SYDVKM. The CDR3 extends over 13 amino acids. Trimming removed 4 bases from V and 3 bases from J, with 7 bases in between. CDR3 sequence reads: CASSSLINQPQHF. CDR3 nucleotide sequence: TGTGCCAGCAGTTCACTGATCAATCAGCCCCAGCATTTT.